Listed below are T cell receptor beta chains from one sample, sequenced in a study of lymphopenia after photon versus proton radiotherapy. Some clones are missing from TCRdb's copy, which holds only in-frame ones; the method was immunoSEQ multiplex PCR. The sample carries 25,000 to 35,000 clones, around nine tenths recorded once. This specimen consisted of peripheral blood, obtained from a patient treated with proton-based radiotherapy. The origin of the receptors is a woman aged 55 to 70 with cholangiocarcinoma. Some clones in this sample may be carry-over from other donors' samples. The CDR3 runs from the conserved cysteine through the conserved F or W. The D gene is left open where the match is weak. Clone size, where shown, is once, few, many, or a class for clones that have expanded.

v_call: TRBV27; j_call: TRBJ2-1; d_call: TRBD1; clone_size: once; cdr3_nt: TGTGCCAGCAGATGGACAGGGGGAAATGAGCAGTTCTTC; cdr3_aa: CASRWTGGNEQFF
v_call: TRBV11-2; j_call: TRBJ2-7; d_call: -; clone_size: few; cdr3_nt: TGTGCCAGCAGCCGAGGGGGCCAGGGGGGCTTCTACGAGCAGTACTTC; cdr3_aa: CASSRGGQGGFYEQYF
v_call: TRBV5-1; j_call: TRBJ2-3; d_call: -; clone_size: -; cdr3_nt: TGCGCCAGCAGCTTGGTTTCGGAGGGCACAGATACGCAGTATTTT; cdr3_aa: CASSLVSEGTDTQYF
v_call: TRBV10-1; j_call: TRBJ1-1; d_call: -; clone_size: -; cdr3_nt: TGCGCCAGCAGCCTGGATCTGAACACTGAAGCTTTCTTT; cdr3_aa: CASSLDLNTEAFF
v_call: TRBV5-4; j_call: TRBJ2-7; d_call: -; clone_size: -; cdr3_nt: TGTGCCAGCAGCTTAGGGGTTACCAGCTCCTACGAGCAGTACTTC; cdr3_aa: CASSLGVTSSYEQYF
v_call: TRBV5-5; j_call: TRBJ1-4; d_call: TRBD1; clone_size: once; cdr3_nt: TGTGCCAGCAGCCCATTCGCCGGGACAGGGAGTGAAAAACTGTTTTTT; cdr3_aa: CASSPFAGTGSEKLFF
v_call: TRBV21-1; j_call: TRBJ1-4; d_call: -; clone_size: -; cdr3_nt: TGTGCCAGCAGCCCGGGGGGGGTTCCAACTAATGAAAAACTGTTTTTT; cdr3_aa: CASSPGGVPTNEKLFF
v_call: TRBV2; j_call: TRBJ1-2; d_call: -; clone_size: -; cdr3_nt: TGTGCCAGCAAGGGAGAAGGGGAGGGCTACACCTTC; cdr3_aa: CASKGEGEGYTF
v_call: TRBV10-1; j_call: TRBJ2-2; d_call: TRBD2; clone_size: -; cdr3_nt: TGCGCCAGCAGCCTAGCGGGGGCGAACACCGGGGAGCTGTTTTTT; cdr3_aa: CASSLAGANTGELFF
v_call: TRBV7-2; j_call: TRBJ2-3; d_call: -; clone_size: once; cdr3_nt: TGTGCCAGCAGCTCCAATACAGGTTCTACAGATACGCAGTATTTT; cdr3_aa: CASSSNTGSTDTQYF
v_call: TRBV19; j_call: TRBJ2-1; d_call: -; clone_size: -; cdr3_nt: TGTGCCAGTAGTTTTCGTATGGGGAGCTCCTACAATGAGCAGTTCTTC; cdr3_aa: CASSFRMGSSYNEQFF
v_call: TRBV7-2; j_call: TRBJ2-7; d_call: TRBD2; clone_size: -; cdr3_nt: TGTGCCAGCAGCTTAGGCGGCGGGAGGCCCGGGCAGTACTTC; cdr3_aa: CASSLGGGRPGQYF
v_call: TRBV11-2; j_call: TRBJ2-6; d_call: -; clone_size: -; cdr3_nt: TGTGCCAGCAGCCGAGGGCGGCCATACTCTGGGGCCAACGTCCTGACTTTC; cdr3_aa: CASSRGRPYSGANVLTF
v_call: TRBV27; j_call: TRBJ2-7; d_call: TRBD1; clone_size: -; cdr3_nt: TGTGCCAGCAGTGTCGACAGGGGGCCGTACGAGCAGTACTTC; cdr3_aa: CASSVDRGPYEQYF
v_call: TRBV6-5; j_call: TRBJ2-1; d_call: TRBD1; clone_size: -; cdr3_nt: TGTGCCAGCAGTGCGGACAGGGGGCCCTACAATGAGCAGTTCTTC; cdr3_aa: CASSADRGPYNEQFF
v_call: TRBV10-1; j_call: TRBJ2-2; d_call: -; clone_size: -; cdr3_nt: TGCGCCAGCAGTGATGGGGGGGCTAATCGGGAGCTGTTTTTT; cdr3_aa: CASSDGGANRELFF
v_call: TRBV1; j_call: TRBJ2-5; d_call: -; clone_size: -; cdr3_nt: TGCACCACCCCTGGAACTAGCGGGGAGGGTAGGGAGACCCAGTACTTC; cdr3_aa: CTTPGTSGEGRETQYF
v_call: TRBV6-6; j_call: TRBJ2-2; d_call: -; clone_size: -; cdr3_nt: TGTGCCAGCAGTTGGGACCAGAAGCCCACCGGGGAGCTGTTTTTT; cdr3_aa: CASSWDQKPTGELFF
v_call: TRBV7-2; j_call: TRBJ2-3; d_call: TRBD1; clone_size: -; cdr3_nt: TGTGCCAGCAGCTTACAACAGGGGACAGATACGCAGTATTTT; cdr3_aa: CASSLQQGTDTQYF
v_call: TRBV6-5; j_call: TRBJ1-6; d_call: -; clone_size: -; cdr3_nt: TGTGCCAGCAGTTCCAGCTATAATTCACCCCTCCACTTT; cdr3_aa: CASSSSYNSPLHF
v_call: TRBV6-5; j_call: TRBJ2-1; d_call: TRBD1; clone_size: -; cdr3_nt: TGTGCCAGCAGTTCGGTCTCGGGACAGGGTTGGAATGAGCAGTTCTTC; cdr3_aa: CASSSVSGQGWNEQFF
v_call: TRBV4-1; j_call: TRBJ1-5; d_call: -; clone_size: few; cdr3_nt: TGCGCCAGCAGCCAATACGGGGGCAATCAGCCCCAGCATTTT; cdr3_aa: CASSQYGGNQPQHF
v_call: TRBV10-3; j_call: TRBJ1-4; d_call: TRBD1; clone_size: -; cdr3_nt: TGTGCCATCAGTGAGGAGACAGGGGTTAATGAAAAACTGTTTTTT; cdr3_aa: CAISEETGVNEKLFF
v_call: TRBV11-2; j_call: TRBJ2-2; d_call: TRBD1; clone_size: -; cdr3_nt: TGTGCCAGCAGCCTACGGACAGGGGGTAGTACCGGGGAGCTGTTTTTT; cdr3_aa: CASSLRTGGSTGELFF
v_call: TRBV11-2; j_call: TRBJ2-1; d_call: TRBD2; clone_size: -; cdr3_nt: TGTGCCAGCAGCATAACCGGGACTAGCGGGGGGCACGAGCAGTTCTTC; cdr3_aa: CASSITGTSGGHEQFF
v_call: TRBV7-3; j_call: TRBJ2-6; d_call: -; clone_size: -; cdr3_nt: TGTGCCAGCAGCGATAATCTGCCGGGGGCCAACGTCCTGACTTTC; cdr3_aa: CASSDNLPGANVLTF
v_call: TRBV6-1; j_call: TRBJ1-4; d_call: TRBD1; clone_size: -; cdr3_nt: TGTGCCAGCACCCTGCAGGGGACAGATGAAAAACTGTTTTTT; cdr3_aa: CASTLQGTDEKLFF
v_call: TRBV10-3; j_call: TRBJ1-1; d_call: -; clone_size: -; cdr3_nt: TGTGCCATCAGCAAAGACCTTGGGATGAACACTGAAGCTTTCTTT; cdr3_aa: CAISKDLGMNTEAFF
v_call: TRBV2; j_call: TRBJ1-5; d_call: TRBD1; clone_size: once; cdr3_nt: TGTGCCAGCAGGGGCCTGGGACAGATAAATCAGCCCCAGCATTTT; cdr3_aa: CASRGLGQINQPQHF